This paragraph reports one T cell receptor (beta chain). Its target is not known. Unique molecular identifiers were affixed to single, distinct cDNA molecules. From the 5' RACE reads, TCRdb called clonotypes with MiXCR, one entry per CDR3 protein. This sample carries roughly 50,000 distinct CDR3 sequences, less than 9.5% of them seen once, and the ten largest clones take about 10%. The source of the sample is a study of early T cells in non-severe SARS-CoV-2 infection. Study-level information: Alpha and beta chains were unpaired, from unsorted whole-blood bulk RNA. Whole-study findings and limits: A preference for anti-spike CD8 responses marked VDJdb matching, which missed private and CD4 specificities.

The V end lost 0 bases, the J end lost 1 base, and 10 bases lay between the germline ends. The germline gives CDR1 SGDLS, CDR2 YYNGEE. CDR3 length equals 15 residues. This clonotype originated in an adult who was a healthcare worker with PCR-confirmed SARS-CoV-2 infection or an uninfected control (not recorded which). This specimen was whole blood, taken at baseline. The rearrangement joins TRBV9 to TRBJ2-5; D perhaps matches TRBD2 (5 bases). The chain's CDR3 is CASSVAPAGQETQYF. CDR3 nucleotide sequence: TGTGCCAGCAGCGTAGCTCCTGCGGGCCAAGAGACCCAGTACTTC.